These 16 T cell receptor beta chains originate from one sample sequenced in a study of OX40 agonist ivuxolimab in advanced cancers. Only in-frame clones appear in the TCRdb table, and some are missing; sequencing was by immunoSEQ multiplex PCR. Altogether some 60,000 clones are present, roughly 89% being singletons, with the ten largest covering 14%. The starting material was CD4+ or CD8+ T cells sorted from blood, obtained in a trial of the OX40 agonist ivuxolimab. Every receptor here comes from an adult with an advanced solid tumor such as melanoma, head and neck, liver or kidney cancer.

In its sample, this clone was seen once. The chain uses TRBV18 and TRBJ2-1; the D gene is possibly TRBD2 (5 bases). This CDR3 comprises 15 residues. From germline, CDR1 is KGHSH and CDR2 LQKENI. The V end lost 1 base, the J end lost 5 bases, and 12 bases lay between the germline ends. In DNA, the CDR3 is TGTGCCAGCTCACCACTGGCGGGTAGCGACAATGAGCAGTTCTTC. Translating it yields CASSPLAGSDNEQFF.

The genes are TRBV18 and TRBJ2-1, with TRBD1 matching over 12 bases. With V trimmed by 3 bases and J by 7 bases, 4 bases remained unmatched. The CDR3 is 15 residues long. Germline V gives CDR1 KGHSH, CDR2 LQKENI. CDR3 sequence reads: CASSPGQGARNEQFF. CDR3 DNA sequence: TGTGCCAGCTCACCGGGACAGGGGGCGAGGAATGAGCAGTTCTTC.

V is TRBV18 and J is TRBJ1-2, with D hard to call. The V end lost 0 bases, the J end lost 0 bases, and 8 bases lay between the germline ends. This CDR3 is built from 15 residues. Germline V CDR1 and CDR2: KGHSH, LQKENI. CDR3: CASSPPGGANYGYTF. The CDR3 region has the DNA TGTGCCAGCTCACCACCGGGAGGAGCTAACTATGGCTACACCTTC.

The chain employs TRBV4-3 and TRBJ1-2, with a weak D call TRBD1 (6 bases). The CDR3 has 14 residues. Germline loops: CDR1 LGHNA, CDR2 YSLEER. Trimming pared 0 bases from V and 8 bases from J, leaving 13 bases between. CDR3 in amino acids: CASSQDGRGSGYTF. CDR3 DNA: TGCGCCAGCAGCCAAGATGGCAGGGGATCAGGCTACACCTTC.

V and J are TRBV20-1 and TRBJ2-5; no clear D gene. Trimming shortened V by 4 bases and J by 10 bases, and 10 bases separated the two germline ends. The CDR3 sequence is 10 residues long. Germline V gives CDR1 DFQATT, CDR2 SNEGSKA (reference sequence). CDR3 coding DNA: TGCAGTGCTACTCCCCGGATCCAGTACTTC. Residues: CSATPRIQYF.

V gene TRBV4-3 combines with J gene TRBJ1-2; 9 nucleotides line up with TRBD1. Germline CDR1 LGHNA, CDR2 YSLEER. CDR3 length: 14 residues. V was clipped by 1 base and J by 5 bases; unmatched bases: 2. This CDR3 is CASSQVGTGYGYTF. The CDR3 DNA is TGCGCCAGCAGCCAAGTTGGGACAGGGTATGGCTACACCTTC.

CDR3 sequence reads: CASSRGQGQDGGYTF. As DNA, the CDR3 is TGTGCCAGCAGCCGGGGACAGGGTCAAGATGGTGGCTACACCTTC. This chain connects TRBV7-2 to TRBJ1-2, with TRBD1 matching 9 bases. The V gene end was trimmed by 5 bases and the J gene end by 7 bases; junction bases not matched to a gene: 11. Germline values: CDR1 SGHTA, CDR2 FQGNSA. The CDR3 contains 15 residues. Drawing the rest from reference TRBV7-2 and TRBJ1-2, the complete variable domain is GAGVSQSPSNKVTEKGKDVELRCDPISGHTALYWYRQSLGQGLEFLIYFQGNSAPDKSGLPSDRFSAERTGGSVSTLTIQRTQQEDSAVYLCASSRGQGQDGGYTFGSGTRLTVV.

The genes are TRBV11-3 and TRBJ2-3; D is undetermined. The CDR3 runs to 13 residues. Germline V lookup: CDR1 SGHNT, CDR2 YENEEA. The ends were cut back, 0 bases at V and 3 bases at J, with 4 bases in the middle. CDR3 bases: TGTGCCAGCAGCTTAGATCTTACAGATACGCAGTATTTT. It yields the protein CASSLDLTDTQYF.

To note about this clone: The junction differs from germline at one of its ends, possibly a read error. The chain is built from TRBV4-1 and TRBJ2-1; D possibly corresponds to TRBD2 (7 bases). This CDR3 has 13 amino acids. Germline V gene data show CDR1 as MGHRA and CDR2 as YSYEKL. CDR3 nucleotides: TGCGCCAGCAGCCAAGATGAACGGGGGGCTCCAGTCTTC. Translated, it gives CASSQDERGAPVF.

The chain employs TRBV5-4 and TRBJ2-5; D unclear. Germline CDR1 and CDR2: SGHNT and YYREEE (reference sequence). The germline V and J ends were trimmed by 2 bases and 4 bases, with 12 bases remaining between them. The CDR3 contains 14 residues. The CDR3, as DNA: TGTGCCAGCAGCTTTAAGGATAGGTTAGAGACCCAGTACTTC. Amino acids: CASSFKDRLETQYF.

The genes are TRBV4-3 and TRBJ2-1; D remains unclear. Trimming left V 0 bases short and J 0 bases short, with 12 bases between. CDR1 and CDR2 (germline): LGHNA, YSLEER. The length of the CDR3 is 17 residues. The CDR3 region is CASSQDTDASSYNEQFF. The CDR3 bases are TGCGCCAGCAGCCAAGATACAGATGCCAGCTCCTACAATGAGCAGTTCTTC.

The CDR3 DNA reads as TGTGCCAGCAGCGTAGGACAGAAAAACATTCAGTACTTC. The encoded protein is CASSVGQKNIQYF. The chain couples TRBV9 to TRBJ2-4, with a weak D call TRBD1 (5 bases). Looked up from germline, CDR1 is SGDLS and CDR2 is YYNGEE. Trimming removed 0 bases from V and 4 bases from J, with 5 bases in between. CDR3 length: 13 residues.

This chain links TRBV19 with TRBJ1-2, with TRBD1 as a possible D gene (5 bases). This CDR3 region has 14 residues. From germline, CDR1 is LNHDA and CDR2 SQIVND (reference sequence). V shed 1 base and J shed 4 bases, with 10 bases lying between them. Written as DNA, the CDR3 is TGTGCCAGTAGTATAGGGGGCCAGTCCTATGGCTACACCTTC. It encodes CASSIGGQSYGYTF.

Written as DNA, the CDR3 is TGTGCCAGCAGCGTAGGACAGGGGGCGCCCCACGACTACGAGCAGTACTTC. Translation gives CASSVGQGAPHDYEQYF. The rearrangement links TRBV9 to TRBJ2-7; TRBD1 aligns across 10 bases. The V gene's germline CDR1 is SGDLS and CDR2 YYNGEE. CDR3 size: 17 residues. The ends lost 0 bases at V and 3 bases at J; junction bases unmatched: 9.

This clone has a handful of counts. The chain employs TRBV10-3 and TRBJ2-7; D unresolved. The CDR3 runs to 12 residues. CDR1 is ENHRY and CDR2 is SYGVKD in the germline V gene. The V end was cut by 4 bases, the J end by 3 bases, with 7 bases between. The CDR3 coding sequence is TGTGCCATCAGTGTCGCAGGCTACGAGCAGTACTTC. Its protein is CAISVAGYEQYF.

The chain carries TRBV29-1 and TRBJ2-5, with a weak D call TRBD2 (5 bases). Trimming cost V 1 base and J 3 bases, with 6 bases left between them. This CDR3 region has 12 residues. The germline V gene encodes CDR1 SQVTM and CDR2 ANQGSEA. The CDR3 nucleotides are TGCAGCGTTGAAGTCGGGGAAGAGACCCAGTACTTC. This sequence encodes CSVEVGEETQYF.